These 6 T cell receptor beta chains originate from one sample sequenced in a study of kidney transplant recipient with SARS-CoV-2 infection. TCRdb re-derived calls from the reads in MiXCR, one entry per CDR3 protein. The profile shows fewer than 250,000 distinct CDR3 sequences, roughly 26% of them singletons. The source was a blood sample, collected at baseline and around day 110 from a kidney transplant recipient. The receptor source for this set is a male patient in his thirties who had COVID-19 and was a kidney transplant recipient. Some T cells here may be from the graft donor.

The V and J genes are TRBV4-1 and TRBJ2-1; D ambiguous. Germline V gene lookup returns CDR1 MGHRA and CDR2 YSYEKL. With 1 base removed from V and 7 bases from J, the gap between germline ends came to 8 bases. The CDR3 length is 13 residues. CDR3 region: CASSQGSANEQFF. The CDR3 DNA sequence: TGCGCCAGCAGCCAAGGATCTGCTAATGAGCAGTTCTTC.

To note about this clonotype: One junction end does not reproduce the germline sequence, and a read error may be involved. The chain carries TRBV18 and TRBJ2-5; 12 bases agree with TRBD1. The CDR3 runs 14 residues. CDR1 and CDR2 from the germline V gene are KGHSH and LQKENI. The CDR3 protein is CANSRDRGQGEQYF. DNA of the CDR3: TGTGCCAACTCACGGGACAGGGGGCAGGGCGAGCAGTACTTT.

There are many counts of this clonotype. The V call is TRBV3-1, the J call TRBJ1-4, with 11 bases lining up with TRBD1. V lost 2 bases and J lost 6; bases outside the gene matches: 2. This CDR3 is built from 15 residues. Per the germline V gene, CDR1 is LGHDT and CDR2 is YNNKEL (reference sequence). The chain's CDR3 is CASSQRTGGHEKLFF. The CDR3 nucleotides read TGTGCCAGCAGCCAACGGACAGGGGGCCATGAAAAACTGTTTTTT.

With regard to this clonotype: This sequence may be a read error, since a much larger clone differs from it by one base. V gene TRBV29-1 combines with J gene TRBJ1-2, with D perhaps matching TRBD1 (6 bases). The CDR3 spans 13 residues. From germline, CDR1 is SQVTM and CDR2 ANQGSEA. The CDR3 protein is CGVVGAASYGYTF. CDR3 sequence (DNA): TGCGGCGTTGTGGGGGCGGCATCCTATGGCTACACCTTC.

This rearrangement joins TRBV9 to TRBJ1-4; tentatively, D is TRBD1 (6 bases). Germline V gene data show CDR1 as SGDLS and CDR2 as YYNGEE. The CDR3 has 16 residues. Trimming left V 0 bases short and J 5 bases short, with 14 bases between. DNA for the CDR3: TGTGCCAGCAGCGTAGAAGGGGGAGCTCCGAATGAAAAACTGTTTTTT. Translating gives CASSVEGGAPNEKLFF. The full variable domain, in which reference TRBV9 and TRBJ1-4 provide the parts outside the CDR3, is DSGVTQTPKHLITATGQRVTLRCSPRSGDLSVYWYQQSLDQGLQFLIQYYNGEERAKGNILERFSAQQFPDLHSELNLSSLELGDSALYFCASSVEGGAPNEKLFFGSGTQLSVL.

This clonotype was detected a few times. This chain uses TRBV30 with TRBJ1-2; TRBD1 agrees at 8 bases. J lost 4 bases, V lost 3 bases, and 7 bases had no gene match. There are 14 residues in the CDR3. The germline V gene has CDR1 GTSNPN and CDR2 SVGIG (reference sequence). This chain's CDR3 is CAWRRQGAGYGYTF. DNA of the CDR3: TGTGCCTGGAGGAGGCAGGGGGCGGGCTATGGCTACACCTTC.